This T cell receptor (beta chain) was sequenced in a study of CD8+ T cells in alopecia areata. For the study at large: Treated patients received severity scores based on the percentage of scalp area affected.

As for treatment: oral pan-JAK inhibitor, 5-10 mg twice daily. Samples from alopecia areata patients were lesional scalp punch biopsies and peripheral blood. cDNA reverse transcribed from extracted RNA served as the sequencing template. Generated by immunoSEQ multiplex PCR, the TCRdb table keeps only in-frame clones and is missing some. The table records roughly 220,000 clones, about two fifths of them present only once. The CDR3 has 12 residues. Trimming stripped 7 bases from V and 2 bases from J, with 11 bases between. Germline V gives CDR1 SQVTM, CDR2 ANQGSEA. This clone was seen a few times. The TCR comes from a human donor with alopecia areata. The J gene is TRBJ2-5, the V gene TRBV29-1; D unresolved. The sequenced sample was CD4+ T cells sorted from blood, obtained around week 30, from a patient treated with tofacitinib. The CDR3 loop is CSAQNAQETQYF. The DNA of the CDR3 is TGCAGCGCCCAAAACGCGCAAGAGACCCAGTACTTC. Together with reference TRBV29-1 and TRBJ2-5, the CDR3 gives the full variable domain: SAVISQKPSRDICQRGTSLTIQCQVDSQVTMMFWYRQQPGQSLTLIATANQGSEATYESGFVIDKFPISRPNLTFSTLTVSNMSPEDSSIYLCSAQNAQETQYFGPGTRLLVL.